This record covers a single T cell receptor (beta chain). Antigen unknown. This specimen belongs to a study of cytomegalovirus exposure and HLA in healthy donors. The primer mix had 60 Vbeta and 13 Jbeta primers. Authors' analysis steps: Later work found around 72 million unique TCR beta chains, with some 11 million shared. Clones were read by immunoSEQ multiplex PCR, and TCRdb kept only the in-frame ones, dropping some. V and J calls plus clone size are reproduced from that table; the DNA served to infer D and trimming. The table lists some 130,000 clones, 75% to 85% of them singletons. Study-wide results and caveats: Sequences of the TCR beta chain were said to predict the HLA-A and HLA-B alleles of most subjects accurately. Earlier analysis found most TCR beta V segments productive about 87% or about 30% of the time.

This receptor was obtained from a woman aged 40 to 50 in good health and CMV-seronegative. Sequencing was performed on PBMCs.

The CDR3 region is CASSLETAYEQYF. In DNA, the CDR3 is TGTGCCAGCAGCTTAGAAACCGCCTACGAGCAGTACTTC. The genes are TRBV7-2 and TRBJ2-5; D is unclear. TRBJ2-7 matches the DNA end more closely, so the J call is doubtful. The CDR3 runs 13 residues. Germline lookup yields CDR1 SGHTA and CDR2 FQGNSA.